The 11 T cell receptor beta chains given below trace back to one sample, sequenced in a study of cytomegalovirus exposure and HLA in healthy donors. PCR involved 60 Vbeta and 13 Jbeta primers. Repertoires were generated with immunoSEQ multiplex PCR, while TCRdb's copy carries only in-frame clones and drops some. The sample holds 37,000 or so clones; 80% to 90% are singletons and the top ten take about 9.3%. The material sequenced was PBMCs. These receptors were collected from a woman between 40 and 55 years old in good health and CMV-seronegative.

The sample holds one count of this clone. This rearrangement joins TRBV28 to TRBJ1-1; D not resolved. The length of the CDR3 is 15 residues. Germline V gene sequence: CDR1 MDHEN, CDR2 SYDVKM. V was trimmed by 1 base and J by 0 bases, leaving 9 bases between them. The CDR3 DNA reads as TGTGCCAGCAGTTTATCAAGAACACTGAACACTGAAGCTTTCTTT. This codes for CASSLSRTLNTEAFF.

V and J are TRBV28 and TRBJ1-5; 8 bases agree with TRBD1. The CDR3 totals 17 residues. V dropped 2 bases and J dropped 7; count of bases not matched to a gene: 13. The germline V gene encodes CDR1 MDHEN and CDR2 SYDVKM. CDR3 sequence (DNA): TGTGCCAGCAGTTTAGATAAAGGCGACAGGGGAACGCAGCCCCAGCATTTT. Amino acids: CASSLDKGDRGTQPQHF.

The V and J genes are TRBV18 and TRBJ2-3, with D possibly TRBD2 on 5 matching bases. The CDR3 is 15 residues long. Germline CDR1 reads KGHSH; CDR2 reads LQKENI. V lost 3 bases and J lost 6, with 16 bases in between. This CDR3 reads CASSPLTGIEDTQYF. The CDR3 coding sequence is TGTGCCAGCTCACCCTTGACCGGGATTGAGGATACGCAGTATTTT.

The V call is TRBV29-1, the J call TRBJ1-2, with 7 nucleotides matching TRBD1. The CDR3 is 14 amino acids. V lost 3 bases, J lost 3 bases, and 7 bases stayed unmatched. The germline gives CDR1 SQVTM, CDR2 ANQGSEA. The CDR3 coding sequence is TGCAGCGTTGATTTGACAGGGCCTTACTATGGCTACACCTTC. This gives the protein CSVDLTGPYYGYTF.

V gene TRBV7-2 combines with J gene TRBJ1-2, with D tentatively TRBD1 (5 bases). The CDR3 length is 16 residues. Germline V gene sequence: CDR1 SGHTA, CDR2 FQGNSA. V was clipped by 4 bases and J by 0 bases, with 15 bases between them. CDR3 protein: CASSYRQLRSNYGYTF. The CDR3 nucleotides are TGTGCCAGCAGCTACCGACAGCTCCGCTCTAACTATGGCTACACCTTC.

The gene calls are TRBV15 and TRBJ2-3, with TRBD1 matching 10 bases. The CDR3 covers 19 residues. The trim removed 3 bases at V and 4 bases at J, leaving 16 bases unmatched. CDR1 is LNHNV, CDR2 YYDKDF, per germline (reference sequence). The CDR3 DNA reads as TGTGCCACCAGCAGTGCTACGAGCCTGACAGGGGGCGCTTCAGATACGCAGTATTTT. Translating gives CATSSATSLTGGASDTQYF.

The rearrangement joins TRBV4-3 to TRBJ1-5; D is ambiguous. This CDR3 region has 15 residues. The germline gives CDR1 LGHNA, CDR2 YSLEER. V shed 2 bases and J shed 0 bases, with 8 bases lying between them. The CDR3 spells CASSQNGYSNQPQHF. CDR3 sequence (DNA): TGCGCCAGCAGCCAAAACGGTTATAGCAATCAGCCCCAGCATTTT.

This clone was counted a few times. V is TRBV7-3 and J is TRBJ2-3, with 7 bases fitting TRBD2. Germline V gene lookup returns CDR1 SGHTA and CDR2 FQGTGA. The CDR3 is 15 amino acids. V gave up 6 bases and J gave up 4 bases; unmatched junction bases: 10. CDR3 protein: CASSPSGAGADTQYF. The CDR3, as DNA: TGTGCCAGCAGTCCCAGCGGGGCTGGAGCAGATACGCAGTATTTT.

V and J are TRBV2 and TRBJ1-6, with D possibly matching TRBD1 (6 bases). V was pared by 2 bases and J by 13 bases, with 15 bases between. Germline CDR1 is SNHLY and CDR2 is FYNNEI. This CDR3 comprises 14 residues. CDR3 residues: CASSEFGTFSPLHF. The CDR3 nucleotides are TGTGCCAGCAGTGAATTTGGGACATTCTCGCCCCTCCACTTT. Drawing the rest from reference TRBV2 and TRBJ1-6, the complete variable domain is EPEVTQTPSHQVTQMGQEVILRCVPISNHLYFYWYRQILGQKVEFLVSFYNNEISEKSEIFDDQFSVERPDGSNFTLKIRSTKLEDSAMYFCASSEFGTFSPLHFGNGTRLTVT.

The chain is built from TRBV4-3 and TRBJ2-7; D is uncertain. Deletions cut 3 bases from V and 0 bases from J, with 9 bases between. The CDR3 has 14 residues. The germline CDR1 and CDR2 sequences are LGHNA and YSLEER. The CDR3 loop is CASSHEPSSYEQYF. CDR3 DNA sequence: TGCGCCAGCAGCCATGAGCCGAGCTCCTACGAGCAGTACTTC.

J is TRBJ1-1 and V is TRBV10-3; D is unresolved. V was pared by 3 bases and J by 2 bases, with 10 bases between. This CDR3 contains 14 residues. CDR1 and CDR2 (germline): ENHRY, SYGVKD. DNA for the CDR3: TGTGCCATCAGTGAAGAGGGTAGCAACACTGAAGCTTTCTTT. Translated: CAISEEGSNTEAFF.